The clone carrying this T cell receptor beta chain was detected only a few times. Antigen specificity is unknown. This sample was taken from a study of early T cells in non-severe SARS-CoV-2 infection. Whole-study context: The input, bulk RNA from unsorted whole blood, was sequenced, and chains were unpaired. Overall study results and limits: VDJdb-based matching was biased toward anti-spike CD8 responses and missed private and CD4 specificities.

The CDR3 spans 15 residues. Germline lookup yields CDR1 SGHRS and CDR2 YFSETQ. Trimming pared 2 bases from V and 3 bases from J, leaving 15 bases between. One entry per CDR3 protein, called by TCRdb with MiXCR from the 5' RACE reads. The sample records some 50,000 distinct CDR3 sequences, 5.4% being singletons. The starting material was whole blood, obtained at baseline. V is TRBV5-1 and J is TRBJ2-7; D is uncertain. This TCR was recovered from an adult who was a healthcare worker with PCR-confirmed SARS-CoV-2 infection or an uninfected control (not recorded which). In nucleotides, the CDR3 is TGCGCCAGCAGCTTTCTGGACCCGGCGGACTACGAGCAGTACTTC. The encoded protein is CASSFLDPADYEQYF. Full variable domain (rest looked up from reference TRBV5-1 and TRBJ2-7): KAGVTQTPRYLIKTRGQQVTLSCSPISGHRSVSWYQQTPGQGLQFLFEYFSETQRNKGNFPGRFSGRQFSNSRSEMNVSTLELGDSALYLCASSFLDPADYEQYFGPGTRLTVT.